One and the same sample provided the 20 T cell receptor beta chains below, sequenced in a study of T cells in Graves' hyperthyroidism and ophthalmopathy. Amplified regions were TCR beta CDR3 sequences from RNA transcripts. HTBI primers were used for first-round RT-PCR of the TCR CDR3. TCRdb independently ran MiXCR on the multiplex PCR reads; one entry per CDR3 protein. The table records hundreds of thousands of distinct CDR3 sequences, approximately 15% of them present only once. Sequences were obtained from blood. All receptors derive from a woman aged 18-29 years with Graves' hyperthyroidism.

This clonotype has at least ten counts. The rearrangement joins TRBV20-1 to TRBJ2-7; tentatively, D is TRBD1 (6 bases). Germline-derived CDR1 and CDR2 are DFQATT and SNEGSKA (reference sequence). The CDR3 totals 13 residues. The V gene lost 3 bases and the J gene lost 2 bases, with 11 bases spanning the gap. CDR3 nucleotide sequence: TGCAGTGCTAGCGACAGGCTTACCTACGAGCAGTACTTC. This codes for CSASDRLTYEQYF.

This clonotype was recorded many times. This chain uses TRBV18 with TRBJ2-1; no clear D. Trimming left V 6 bases short and J 0 bases short, with 18 bases between. The CDR3 is 17 residues long. CDR1 and CDR2 (germline): KGHSH, LQKENI. CDR3 amino acids: CASSHLGGSSSYNEQFF. The CDR3, as DNA: TGTGCCAGCTCGCACCTGGGCGGATCTAGCTCCTACAATGAGCAGTTCTTC.

Concerning this clonotype itself: A much larger clone differs by one base, so this may be a read error. This sequence joins TRBV20-1 and TRBJ2-1; the match to TRBD1 covers 11 bases. The CDR3 loop spans 15 amino acids. CDR1 DFQATT and CDR2 SNEGSKA come from the germline V gene (reference sequence). CDR3 DNA: TGCTGTGCTACGGGACAGGGGGGTACCTACAATGAGCAGTTCTTC. Protein: CCATGQGGTYNEQFF.

This clonotype was counted between two and nine times. This chain connects TRBV6-6 to TRBJ1-2; D unresolved. This CDR3 spans 14 amino acids. Germline V gene sequence: CDR1 MNHNY, CDR2 SVGAGI (reference sequence). V lost 2 bases and J lost 7, with 14 bases in between. The chain's CDR3 is CASSYRLEAIGYTF. CDR3 DNA sequence: TGTGCCAGCAGTTACCGACTCGAGGCCATTGGCTACACCTTC.

With regard to this clonotype: A much larger clone lies one base from this, so it may be a read error. The chain recombines TRBV6-5 with TRBJ2-7; TRBD1 matches at 7 bases. CDR3 length equals 15 residues. The germline CDR1 and CDR2 sequences are MNHEY and SVGAGI. CDR3 amino acids: CASGYSTGSTYEQYF. CDR3 DNA sequence: TGTGCCAGCGGTTACTCGACAGGGTCGACCTACGAGCAGTACTTC.

This chain links TRBV11-2 with TRBJ2-1; D gene unclear. Germline lookup yields CDR1 SGHAT and CDR2 FQNNGV. V lost 5 bases to trimming and J lost 10 bases, with 18 bases between them. The CDR3 totals 14 residues. The CDR3, as DNA: TGTGCCAGCAGCCCTCGTATTGAGGCCTGGGAGCAGTTCTTC. It specifies CASSPRIEAWEQFF.

This clonotype has more than one count but fewer than ten. This chain joins TRBV5-4 and TRBJ1-5; the D is unclear. This CDR3 spans 14 amino acids. CDR1 and CDR2 from the germline V gene are SGHNT and YYREEE (reference sequence). V was clipped by 2 bases and J by 4 bases, with 10 bases between them. The CDR3 loop is CASSFYGRNQPQHF. In DNA, the CDR3 is TGTGCCAGCAGCTTCTACGGGCGAAATCAGCCCCAGCATTTT.

This clonotype was found once. The chain has TRBV20-1 and TRBJ1-2; 8 positions match TRBD1. The V segment lost 5 bases and the J segment 6 bases; nucleotides outside the gene matches: 11. The V gene's germline CDR1 is DFQATT and CDR2 SNEGSKA (reference sequence). This CDR3 comprises 14 residues. The CDR3 nucleotides read TGCAGTGCTTATACCGGACAGGGAGTCCATGGCTACACCTTC. Amino acid sequence: CSAYTGQGVHGYTF.

The chain employs TRBV6-1 and TRBJ2-7; D possibly uses TRBD1 or TRBD2 (5 bases each). From germline, CDR1 is MNHNS and CDR2 SASEGT. This CDR3 has 12 amino acids. Trimming took off 6 bases at V and 6 bases at J, with 12 bases between the two ends. CDR3 in amino acids: CASSPRDGEQYF. The CDR3, as DNA: TGTGCCAGCAGCCCCCGGGACGGCGAGCAGTACTTC.

This clonotype showed up many times. V gene TRBV12-3 or TRBV12-4 combines with J gene TRBJ1-1; tentatively, D is TRBD1 (5 bases). Trimming took off 7 bases at V and 5 bases at J, with 14 bases between the two ends. The CDR3 has 13 residues. The CDR3 DNA reads as TGTGCCAGCACCCAAGGCCCAGGGACTGAAGCTTTCTTT. This gives the protein CASTQGPGTEAFF.

In this sample, this clonotype turned up once. One end of the junction is discordant with germline, which a read error may explain. V is TRBV18 and J is TRBJ1-5; D is perhaps TRBD1 (6 bases). Germline assignment: CDR1 KGHSH and CDR2 LQKENI. CDR3 size: 16 residues. As DNA, the CDR3 is TGTGCCAGCTCACCACTCGCCGGGGCAGGGGATCAGCTCCAGCATTTT. Amino acid sequence: CASSPLAGAGDQLQHF.

This clonotype appeared many times. The chain combines TRBV11-2 with TRBJ1-1; D may be TRBD1 (6 bases). This CDR3 comprises 18 residues. Per the germline V gene, CDR1 is SGHAT and CDR2 is FQNNGV. V was shortened by 3 bases and J by 5 bases, with 25 bases between the two germline ends. DNA of the CDR3: TGTGCCAGCAGCTTTCAGGACAGCTGGGGCCGGGGACGGACTGAAGCTTTCTTT. Translated: CASSFQDSWGRGRTEAFF.

This clonotype was seen many times. The chain recombines TRBV25-1 with TRBJ2-3, with TRBD2 identical over 10 bases. Germline V gene lookup returns CDR1 MGHDK and CDR2 SYGVNS. J was trimmed by 1 base and V by 1 base; bases with no gene match: 5. The CDR3 loop spans 17 amino acids. The CDR3 reads CASSEFSAGGRTDTQYF. The CDR3 DNA reads as TGTGCCAGCAGTGAATTCTCAGCGGGAGGGCGCACAGATACGCAGTATTTT.

This clonotype was recorded many times. The chain employs TRBV12-3 or TRBV12-4 and TRBJ2-5; D gene uncertain. The CDR3 sequence is 13 residues long. Trimming removed 3 bases from V and 5 bases from J, with 10 bases in between. CDR3 coding DNA: TGTGCCAGCAGTTTTTCGGGTTCTGAGACCCAGTACTTC. Translating gives CASSFSGSETQYF.

This clonotype turned up a few times. V is TRBV12-5 and J is TRBJ1-6; no reliable D call. The CDR3 loop spans 15 amino acids. Trimming pared 7 bases from V and 5 bases from J, leaving 15 bases between. CDR1 and CDR2 (germline): LGHNT, FRNRAP. CDR3 DNA: TGTGCTAGTGATTGGTCCCTCGCCAATAATTCACCCCTCCACTTT. Its translation: CASDWSLANNSPLHF.

This clonotype was picked up many times. This chain links TRBV6-5 with TRBJ1-1; D gene uncertain. The V end lost 0 bases, the J end lost 2 bases, and 7 bases lay between the germline ends. This CDR3 comprises 14 residues. Germline CDR1 is MNHEY and CDR2 is SVGAGI. For the CDR3, the DNA is TGTGCCAGCAGTTACTCGGATCTCAACACTGAAGCTTTCTTT. Its translation: CASSYSDLNTEAFF.

This clonotype was observed a few times. The chain uses TRBV18 and TRBJ2-7; 7 nucleotides match TRBD1. V lost 8 bases and J lost 7; bases outside the gene matches: 14. This CDR3 spans 14 amino acids. Germline CDR1 KGHSH, CDR2 LQKENI. This chain's CDR3 is CASSLARGGFEQYF. In DNA form, the CDR3 reads TGTGCCAGCAGTTTAGCGAGAGGGGGCTTTGAGCAGTACTTC.

A note on this clonotype: Relative to the germline gene, one junction end is altered; a read error may explain this. V gene TRBV6-1 combines with J gene TRBJ1-6, with D possibly TRBD1 on 6 matching bases. CDR3 length equals 12 residues. Germline V gene data show CDR1 as MNHNS and CDR2 as SASEGT. CDR3 in amino acids: CASRQAGSPPHF. CDR3 bases: TGTGCCTCCAGACAGGCGGGTTCACCCCCCCACTTT.

This chain uses TRBV3-1 with TRBJ2-7; 7 bases match TRBD2. The length of the CDR3 is 14 residues. Looked up from germline, CDR1 is LGHDT and CDR2 is YNNKEL (reference sequence). Unmatched junction bases numbered 7, after V lost 4 bases and J lost 4 bases. CDR3 sequence reads: CASSREASGYEQYF. CDR3 nucleotides: TGTGCCAGCAGCCGAGAGGCTAGCGGTTACGAGCAGTACTTC.

This clonotype was seen a handful of times. This chain connects TRBV20-1 to TRBJ2-3; 10 bases map to TRBD2. The V gene's germline CDR1 is DFQATT and CDR2 SNEGSKA (reference sequence). Trimming at V came to 6 bases and at J to 1 base, leaving 4 bases not matched to a gene. CDR3 length: 14 amino acids. The CDR3: CSAQGLAGTDTQYF. CDR3 nucleotides: TGCAGTGCCCAAGGACTAGCGGGCACAGATACGCAGTATTTT.